Each of the 23 T cell receptor beta chains below was sequenced from the same sample in a study of cytomegalovirus exposure and HLA in healthy donors listed by TCRdb under 2017. Libraries were prepared through the immunoSEQ multiplex PCR assay. For the multiplex PCR, a mixture combining 60 forward primers for TCR Vbeta segments and 13 reverse primers for TCR Jbeta segments was used. This immuneACCESS table, as held by TCRdb, lists in-frame sequences with V and J called but not all clones. Of the missing ones, under half trace to an unresolved V gene in checked studies; the others have no known cause. Across this sample there are some 170,000 clones, with approximately 78% seen only once. The top ten constitute 7% of the sample. Input material: PBMCs. The source of these receptors is a woman aged 25-40 years in good health and CMV-seropositive.

This clone is judged medium-sized. J is TRBJ2-3 and V is TRBV9, with D possibly TRBD1 on 8 matching bases. Germline CDR1 is SGDLS and CDR2 is YYNGEE. This CDR3 has 17 amino acids. Trimming cost V 2 bases and J 2 bases, with 18 bases left between them. Here the CDR3 DNA reads TGTGCCAGCAGCGTCAGCGGGACAGGACTATCCACAGATACGCAGTATTTT. It translates to CASSVSGTGLSTDTQYF.

This CDR3 reads CASSPGQTFMNTEAFF. The CDR3 DNA follows: TGTGCCAGCAGCCCCGGACAGACCTTTATGAACACTGAAGCTTTCTTT. The V gene is TRBV7-2, the J gene TRBJ1-1; D possibly corresponds to TRBD1 (6 bases). The CDR3 consists of 16 residues. Per germline, CDR1 SGHTA and CDR2 FQGNSA. V was shortened by 5 bases and J by 0 bases, with 16 bases between the two germline ends.

In this sample, this clone turned up a few times. The chain has TRBV28 and TRBJ1-5, with D hard to call. The CDR3 consists of 15 residues. Trimming left V 6 bases short and J 2 bases short, with 14 bases between. Per the germline V gene, CDR1 is MDHEN and CDR2 is SYDVKM. The CDR3 sequence is CASSPGNLGNQPQHF. DNA of the CDR3: TGTGCCAGCAGCCCGGGGAACTTGGGCAATCAGCCCCAGCATTTT.

In regard to this clone: Germline is not matched at one junction end, which may reflect a read error. The sample carries other DNA sequences with the same CDR3. This rearrangement joins TRBV9 to TRBJ1-1, with D possibly matching TRBD1 (6 bases). CDR1 is SGDLS and CDR2 is YYNGEE in the germline V gene. This CDR3 has 16 amino acids. The CDR3 region is CASSPRPGGRNTEAFF. CDR3 coding DNA: TGTGCCAGCAGCCCCCGTCCCGGGGGGCGGAACACTGAGGCTTTCTTT.

This rearrangement joins TRBV9 to TRBJ1-3; weak D call: TRBD1 (6 bases). Trimming took off 3 bases at V and 4 bases at J, with 17 bases between the two ends. Germline V lookup: CDR1 SGDLS, CDR2 YYNGEE. The CDR3 is made up of 16 amino acids. The CDR3 DNA follows: TGTGCCAGCAGCGATGCGTGGGGGCTAAAAGGAAACACCATATATTTT. Protein product: CASSDAWGLKGNTIYF.

The chain is built from TRBV2 and TRBJ2-7; weak D call: TRBD2 (5 bases). The V end lost 8 bases, the J end lost 2 bases, and 10 bases lay between the germline ends. Germline V CDR1 and CDR2: SNHLY, FYNNEI. The CDR3 totals 12 residues. The CDR3 loop reads CASEDGAYEQYF. CDR3 sequence (DNA): TGTGCCAGCGAGGACGGGGCCTACGAGCAGTACTTC. Supplemented by reference TRBV2 and TRBJ2-7, the full variable domain reads EPEVTQTPSHQVTQMGQEVILRCVPISNHLYFYWYRQILGQKVEFLVSFYNNEISEKSEIFDDQFSVERPDGSNFTLKIRSTKLEDSAMYFCASEDGAYEQYFGPGTRLTVT.

The J gene is TRBJ2-7, the V gene TRBV11-2, with 7 bases identical to TRBD2. Trimming removed 8 bases from V and 4 bases from J; junction bases left unmatched: 11. This CDR3 spans 14 amino acids. Germline V lookup: CDR1 SGHAT, CDR2 FQNNGV. CDR3: CASRRMAGVYEQYF. In DNA form, the CDR3 reads TGTGCCAGCCGAAGAATGGCGGGGGTATACGAGCAGTACTTC.

This chain connects TRBV9 to TRBJ2-2, with D perhaps TRBD2 (5 bases). Trimming removed 0 bases from V and 4 bases from J, with 7 bases in between. The V gene's germline CDR1 is SGDLS and CDR2 YYNGEE. CDR3 length equals 14 residues. The CDR3 protein is CASSVDLATGELFF. The CDR3 bases are TGTGCCAGCAGCGTAGATCTAGCCACCGGGGAGCTGTTTTTT.

The chain employs TRBV29-1 and TRBJ1-2; D is unresolved. CDR3 length: 12 amino acids. Germline V gene sequence: CDR1 SQVTM, CDR2 ANQGSEA. Trimming took 4 bases from V and 2 from J, leaving 8 bases between them. In DNA form, the CDR3 reads TGCAGCGTTGCAGGCCAGAACTATGGCTACACCTTC. Its protein is CSVAGQNYGYTF.

V gene TRBV5-1 combines with J gene TRBJ1-2; D is undetermined. The CDR3 contains 14 residues. The germline CDR1 and CDR2 sequences are SGHRS and YFSETQ. Trimming removed 4 bases from V and 4 bases from J, with 14 bases in between. The CDR3 region has the DNA TGCGCCAGCAGCCCCGGCGGACTAGCCTATGGCTACACCTTC. Protein: CASSPGGLAYGYTF.

This clone occurred a few times. The chain combines TRBV2 with TRBJ2-5, with 10 positions matching TRBD2. Germline V gene data show CDR1 as SNHLY and CDR2 as FYNNEI. CDR3 length equals 16 residues. Unmatched junction bases numbered 12, after V lost 6 bases and J lost 5 bases. The CDR3 reads CASSPPPSGGAETQYF. The CDR3 nucleotides read TGTGCCAGCAGCCCCCCTCCAAGCGGGGGGGCGGAGACCCAGTACTTC.

V usage is TRBV18 and J usage is TRBJ1-6; D may be TRBD1 (5 bases). The ends were cut back, 2 bases at V and 6 bases at J, with 11 bases in the middle. Germline CDR1 and CDR2: KGHSH and LQKENI. The CDR3 spans 15 residues. In nucleotides, the CDR3 is TGTGCCAGCTCACCATTGCCAGGGCCTAATTCACCCCTCCACTTT. Its translation is CASSPLPGPNSPLHF.

About this clone: Other DNA sequences of this sample code for an identical CDR3. V and J are TRBV5-1 and TRBJ1-1; 7 positions agree with TRBD1. This CDR3 has 13 amino acids. With 6 bases clipped from V and 3 bases from J, the junction kept 5 bases outside the gene matches. Germline CDR1 is SGHRS and CDR2 is YFSETQ. The CDR3 sequence is CASTPRGDTEAFF. As DNA, the CDR3 is TGCGCCAGCACGCCCAGGGGGGACACTGAAGCTTTCTTT.

This clone was observed once. CDR3 loop: CASSQGIGTFLFF. The DNA of the CDR3 is TGCGCCAGCAGCCAAGGGATCGGGACTTTTCTGTTTTTT. The J gene is TRBJ2-2, the V gene TRBV4-3; the D gene is possibly TRBD2 (6 bases). The CDR3 length is 13 residues. Trimming took 1 base from V and 14 from J, leaving 14 bases between them. The germline CDR1 and CDR2 sequences are LGHNA and YSLEER.

The V call is TRBV25-1, the J call TRBJ2-3; TRBD2 matches 10 bases. This CDR3 spans 14 amino acids. The V segment lost 7 bases and the J segment 8 bases; nucleotides outside the gene matches: 9. The germline gives CDR1 MGHDK, CDR2 SYGVNS. CDR3 loop: CASKVSSGGATQYF. As DNA, the CDR3 is TGTGCCAGCAAGGTCTCTAGCGGGGGTGCTACGCAGTATTTT. The full variable domain, its missing parts supplied by reference TRBV25-1 and TRBJ2-3, is EADIYQTPRYLVIGTGKKITLECSQTMGHDKMYWYQQDPGMELHLIHYSYGVNSTEKGDLSSESTVSRIRTEHFPLTLESARPSHTSQYLCASKVSSGGATQYFGPGTRLTVL.

This sequence joins TRBV27 and TRBJ2-3; weak D call: TRBD2 (6 bases). V lost 3 bases, J lost 2 bases, and 9 bases lay in between. This CDR3 comprises 14 residues. Per germline, CDR1 MNHEY and CDR2 SMNVEV (reference sequence). The CDR3 coding sequence is TGTGCCAGCAGTTTGGACTACTCCACAGATACGCAGTATTTT. It translates to CASSLDYSTDTQYF.

The chain joins TRBV5-1 to TRBJ2-2; possibly TRBD1 for D (6 bases). The germline V and J ends were trimmed by 0 bases and 1 base, with 7 bases remaining between them. CDR1 is SGHRS and CDR2 is YFSETQ in the germline V gene. The CDR3 extends over 15 amino acids. The CDR3: CASSLVGQNTGELFF. The DNA for the CDR3 is TGCGCCAGCAGCTTGGTGGGACAGAACACCGGGGAGCTGTTTTTT.

This clone was found once. V and J are TRBV2 and TRBJ1-5; the D is unclear. V was pared by 0 bases and J by 5 bases, with 11 bases between. Germline V gene sequence: CDR1 SNHLY, CDR2 FYNNEI. The CDR3 runs 15 residues. In DNA form, the CDR3 reads TGTGCCAGCAGTGAAGCGCTTCCGAGTTATCAGCCCCAGCATTTT. This translates into CASSEALPSYQPQHF.

This rearrangement joins TRBV28 to TRBJ1-1; D perhaps matches TRBD1 (5 bases). This CDR3 is 14 amino acids long. From germline, CDR1 is MDHEN and CDR2 SYDVKM. V lost 4 bases to trimming and J lost 3 bases, with 12 bases between them. In nucleotides, the CDR3 is TGTGCCAGCAGTTCGGACCAAGGGGACACTGAAGCTTTCTTT. It is translated as CASSSDQGDTEAFF.

The genes are TRBV7-2 and TRBJ2-1; 8 bases map to TRBD2. This CDR3 is 17 amino acids long. V dropped 5 bases and J dropped 4; count of bases not matched to a gene: 13. Germline assignment: CDR1 SGHTA and CDR2 FQGNSA. The CDR3 nucleotides read TGTGCCAGCAGCACGGGGGGGGGCCTAGCCCCTTACAATGAGCAGTTCTTC. Translating gives CASSTGGGLAPYNEQFF.

The chain carries TRBV7-8 and TRBJ2-5; no clear D. The CDR3 extends over 14 amino acids. Trimming shortened V by 2 bases and J by 3 bases, and 10 bases separated the two germline ends. CDR1 is SGHVS, CDR2 FQNEAQ, per germline. DNA of the CDR3: TGTGCCAGCAGCTTAAGTAGACATAAAGAGACCCAGTACTTC. As protein: CASSLSRHKETQYF.

This clone was seen at least ten times. This chain connects TRBV18 to TRBJ1-1, with a possible D match to TRBD1 (6 bases). Between the trimmed V and J ends, which lost 4 bases and 4 bases, there was a span of 19 bases. CDR3 length: 16 amino acids. Looked up from germline, CDR1 is KGHSH and CDR2 is LQKENI. CDR3 coding DNA: TGTGCCAGCTCACTACAGACAGGTGGTCTTGGCACTGAAGCTTTCTTT. It codes for CASSLQTGGLGTEAFF.

In its sample, this clone was seen once. The chain is built from TRBV5-1 and TRBJ1-1; D perhaps matches TRBD1 (6 bases). Trimming removed 6 bases from V and 0 bases from J, with 18 bases in between. The CDR3 is 16 residues long. Looked up from germline, CDR1 is SGHRS and CDR2 is YFSETQ. Here the CDR3 DNA reads TGCGCCAGCAACCACCAGGGGCCAGGGTTGAACACTGAAGCTTTCTTT. This codes for CASNHQGPGLNTEAFF.